These 3 T cell receptor beta chains came from one sample sequenced in a study of graft-versus-host responses after intestinal transplantation. The table came from immunoSEQ multiplex PCR; TCRdb's copy has only in-frame clones and leaves some out. The sample includes several thousand clones, roughly 29% of them seen just once. Specimen: alloreactive CD4+ T cells from a mixed lymphocyte reaction culture, collected before intestinal transplant. The subset here: CFSE-low proliferating T cells sorted from approximately six-day pre-transplant mixed lymphocyte reaction (GvH or HvG direction). The receptors stem from a human patient who received an intestinal transplant.

About this clone itself: The sample has other DNA sequences that encode this CDR3 too. The chain uses TRBV5-1 and TRBJ2-7; D may be TRBD1 (6 bases). CDR3 size: 12 residues. Germline V gene lookup returns CDR1 SGHRS and CDR2 YFSETQ. V was shortened by 3 bases and J by 3 bases, with 7 bases between the two germline ends. CDR3 amino acids: CASSSQGYEQYF. CDR3 DNA sequence: TGCGCCAGCAGCTCACAGGGCTACGAGCAGTACTTC.

In its sample, this clone was seen a few times. V usage is TRBV10-3 and J usage is TRBJ2-1; 11 nucleotides line up with TRBD1. The length of the CDR3 is 14 residues. Germline lookup yields CDR1 ENHRY and CDR2 SYGVKD. The V segment lost 5 bases and the J segment 9 bases; nucleotides outside the gene matches: 6. The CDR3 spells CAISTGQGDREQFF. DNA for the CDR3: TGTGCCATCAGTACGGGACAGGGGGATCGTGAGCAGTTCTTC.

V is TRBV30 and J is TRBJ1-5, with TRBD1 matching over 7 bases. Germline loops: CDR1 GTSNPN, CDR2 SVGIG (reference sequence). The CDR3 spans 13 residues. V trimming: 3 bases; J trimming: 7 bases; junction bases outside the gene matches: 6. For the CDR3, the DNA is TGTGCCTGGAGCCCGGACAGGAGCCAGCCCCAGCATTTT. Encoded protein: CAWSPDRSQPQHF.